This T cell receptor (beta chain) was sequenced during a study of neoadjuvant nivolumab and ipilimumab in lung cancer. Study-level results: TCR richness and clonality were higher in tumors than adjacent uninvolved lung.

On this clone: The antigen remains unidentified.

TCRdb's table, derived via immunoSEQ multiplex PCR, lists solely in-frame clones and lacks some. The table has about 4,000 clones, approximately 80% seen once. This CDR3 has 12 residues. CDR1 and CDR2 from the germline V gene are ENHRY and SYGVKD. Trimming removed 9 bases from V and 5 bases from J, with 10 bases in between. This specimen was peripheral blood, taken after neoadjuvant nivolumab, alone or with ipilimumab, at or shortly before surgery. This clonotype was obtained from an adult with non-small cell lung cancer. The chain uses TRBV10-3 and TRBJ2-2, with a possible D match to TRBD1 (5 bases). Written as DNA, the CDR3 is TGTGCCATTGGGGCTGGAACCGGGGAGCTGTTTTTT. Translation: CAIGAGTGELFF.